A single sample gave rise to the 2 T cell receptor beta chains below, sequenced in a study of T cell clonality in common variable immunodeficiency. Here immunoSEQ multiplex PCR was the method, and the copy in TCRdb shows in-frame clones only, minus some. The repertoire has tens of thousands of clones, none seen only once; the ten largest take about 4.5%. The sample was peripheral blood mononuclear cells. The receptors here all came from a person aged 18 to 75 in good health.

About this clone itself: This clone may be a read error of a much larger clone one base away. The CDR3 end falls 3 residues outside the read, so it is completed with the germline J gene. The chain carries TRBV30 and TRBJ2-3; TRBD1 agrees at 9 bases. Germline V gene sequence: CDR1 GTSNPN, CDR2 SVGIG (reference sequence). The CDR3 has 13 amino acids. CDR3 sequence: CAWRGTGNQPQYF. The sequenced part of the CDR3 DNA is TGTGCCTGGAGGGGGACAGGGAATCAGCCG.

This clone showed up many times. The sequenced fragment ends 3 residues before the CDR3 boundary, so the rest is inferred from the germline J gene. The chain recombines TRBV6-1 with TRBJ2-1, with D possibly being TRBD1 (6 bases). The CDR3 extends over 13 amino acids. CDR1 is MNHNS and CDR2 is SASEGT in the germline V gene. V was clipped by 2 bases and J by 9 bases, with 11 bases between them. CDR3 bases read: TGTGCCAGCAGTGAAATGGGGGCCGGTGAG. This translates into CASSEMGAGE. The entire CDR3 is CASSEMGAGEQFF.